The present T cell receptor (beta chain) was sequenced within a study of shared clonotypes between healthy human individuals. Assay used: immunoSEQ multiplex PCR; TCRdb lists only in-frame clones, some missing. This sample has over a million clones, with more than 75% found just once. The V gene's germline CDR1 is SGHTA and CDR2 FQGTGA. This CDR3 spans 15 amino acids. J gave up 6 bases and V 5 bases, and 6 bases lay outside the gene matches. The origin of this receptor is a man aged 18 to 29 in good health. Some clones in this sample may be carry-over from other donors' samples. The chain joins TRBV7-3 to TRBJ2-2; the match to TRBD1 covers 10 bases. Sequencing used memory CD4+ T cells from PBMCs. Subset described: CD45RA-negative fraction. CDR3 DNA: TGTGCCAGCAGCCCGGGCGGACAGGGGGCCGGGGAGCTGTTTTTT. Protein product: CASSPGGQGAGELFF. Based on the CDR3 plus reference TRBV7-3 and TRBJ2-2, the full variable domain is GAGVSQTPSNKVTEKGKYVELRCDPISGHTALYWYRQSLGQGPEFLIYFQGTGAADDSGLPNDRFFAVRPEGSVSTLKIQRTERGDSAVYLCASSPGGQGAGELFFGEGSRLTVL.